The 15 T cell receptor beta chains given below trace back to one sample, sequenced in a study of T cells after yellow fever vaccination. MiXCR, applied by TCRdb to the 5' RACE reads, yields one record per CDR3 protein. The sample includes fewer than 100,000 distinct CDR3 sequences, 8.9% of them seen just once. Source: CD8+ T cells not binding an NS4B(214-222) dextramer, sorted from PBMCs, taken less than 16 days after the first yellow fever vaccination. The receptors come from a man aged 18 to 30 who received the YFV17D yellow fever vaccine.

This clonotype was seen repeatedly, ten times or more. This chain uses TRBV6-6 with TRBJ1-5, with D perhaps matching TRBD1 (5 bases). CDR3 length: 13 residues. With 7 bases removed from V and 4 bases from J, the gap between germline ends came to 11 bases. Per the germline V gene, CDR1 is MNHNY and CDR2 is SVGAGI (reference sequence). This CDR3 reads CASNTGVNQPQHF. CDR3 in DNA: TGTGCCAGCAACACGGGGGTGAATCAGCCCCAGCATTTT.

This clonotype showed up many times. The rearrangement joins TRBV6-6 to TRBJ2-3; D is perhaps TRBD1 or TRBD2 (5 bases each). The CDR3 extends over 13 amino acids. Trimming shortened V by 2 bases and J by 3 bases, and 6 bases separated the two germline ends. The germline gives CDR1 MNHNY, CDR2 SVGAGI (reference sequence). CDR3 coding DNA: TGTGCCAGCAGTTACGGGGGTACAGATACGCAGTATTTT. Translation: CASSYGGTDTQYF.

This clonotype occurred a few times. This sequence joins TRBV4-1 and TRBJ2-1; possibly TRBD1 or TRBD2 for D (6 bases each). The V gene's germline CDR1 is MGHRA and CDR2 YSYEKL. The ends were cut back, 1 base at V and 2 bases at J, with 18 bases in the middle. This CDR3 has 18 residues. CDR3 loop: CASSQVPPRGPPYNEQFF. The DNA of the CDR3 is TGCGCCAGCAGCCAAGTTCCCCCCCGGGGGCCCCCCTACAATGAGCAGTTCTTC.

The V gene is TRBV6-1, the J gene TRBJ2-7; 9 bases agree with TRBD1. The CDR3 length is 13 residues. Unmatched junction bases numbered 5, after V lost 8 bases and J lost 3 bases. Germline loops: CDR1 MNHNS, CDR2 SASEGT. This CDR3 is CASLDRGNYEQYV. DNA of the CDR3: TGTGCCAGCCTGGACAGGGGTAACTACGAGCAGTACGTC.

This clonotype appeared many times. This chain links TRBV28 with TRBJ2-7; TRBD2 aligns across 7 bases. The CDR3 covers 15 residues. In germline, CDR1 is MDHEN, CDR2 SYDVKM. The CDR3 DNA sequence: TGTGGTACGGGGACCGGACTAGTCAACTCCTACGAGCAGTACGTC. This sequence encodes CGTGTGLVNSYEQYV.

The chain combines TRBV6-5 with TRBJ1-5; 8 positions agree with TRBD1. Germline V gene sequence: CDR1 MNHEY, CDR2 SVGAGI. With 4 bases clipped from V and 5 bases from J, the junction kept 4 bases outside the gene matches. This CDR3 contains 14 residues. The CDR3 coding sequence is TGTGCCAGCAGTTCCTTGACAGGGGATCAGCCCCAGCATTTT. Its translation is CASSSLTGDQPQHF.

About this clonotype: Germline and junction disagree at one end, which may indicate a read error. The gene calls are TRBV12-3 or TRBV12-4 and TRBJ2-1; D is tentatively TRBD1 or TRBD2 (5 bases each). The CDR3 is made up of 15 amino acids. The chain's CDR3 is CASSLAGESYNERFF. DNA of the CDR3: TGTGCCAGCAGTTTAGCGGGGGAGAGCTACAATGAGCGGTTCTTC.

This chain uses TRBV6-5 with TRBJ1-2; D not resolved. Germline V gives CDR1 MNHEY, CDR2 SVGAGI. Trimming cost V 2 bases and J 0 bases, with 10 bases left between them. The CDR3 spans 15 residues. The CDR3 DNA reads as TGTGCCAGCAGTTACGGGCTCCGAGCTAACTATGGCTACACCTTC. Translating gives CASSYGLRANYGYTF.

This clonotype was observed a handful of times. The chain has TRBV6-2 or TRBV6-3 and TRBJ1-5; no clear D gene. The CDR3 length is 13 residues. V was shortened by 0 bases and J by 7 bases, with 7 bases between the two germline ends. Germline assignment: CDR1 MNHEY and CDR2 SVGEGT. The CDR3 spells CASSYSEGQPQHF. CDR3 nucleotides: TGTGCCAGCAGTTACTCCGAGGGACAGCCCCAGCATTTT.

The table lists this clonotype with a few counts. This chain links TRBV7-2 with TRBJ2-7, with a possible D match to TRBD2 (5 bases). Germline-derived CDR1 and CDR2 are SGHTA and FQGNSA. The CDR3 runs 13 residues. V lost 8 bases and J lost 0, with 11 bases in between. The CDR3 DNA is TGTGCCAGCGGAGGAGAATCCTCCTACGAGCAGTACTTC. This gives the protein CASGGESSYEQYF.

CDR3 coding DNA: TGTGCCAGCAGCGGATCAACAGGGGAAGGACAGCCCCAGCATTTT. As protein: CASSGSTGEGQPQHF. The chain couples TRBV6-5 to TRBJ1-5, with 7 bases aligning to TRBD1. The CDR3 covers 15 residues. Germline trimming cut 6 bases from V and 7 bases from J; bases unmatched to any gene: 12. Germline V gene lookup returns CDR1 MNHEY and CDR2 SVGAGI.

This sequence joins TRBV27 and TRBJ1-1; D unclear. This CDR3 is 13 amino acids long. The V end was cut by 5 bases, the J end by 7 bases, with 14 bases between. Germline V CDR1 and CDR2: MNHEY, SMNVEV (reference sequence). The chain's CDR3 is CASSVIPASEAFF. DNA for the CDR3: TGTGCCAGCAGTGTAATCCCAGCCAGTGAAGCTTTCTTT.

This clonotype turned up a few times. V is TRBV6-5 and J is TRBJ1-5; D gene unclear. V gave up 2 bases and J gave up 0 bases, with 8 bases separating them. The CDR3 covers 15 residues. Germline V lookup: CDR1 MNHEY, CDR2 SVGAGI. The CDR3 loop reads CASSYVDFSNQPQHF. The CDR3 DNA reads TGTGCCAGCAGTTACGTGGACTTTAGCAATCAGCCCCAGCATTTT.

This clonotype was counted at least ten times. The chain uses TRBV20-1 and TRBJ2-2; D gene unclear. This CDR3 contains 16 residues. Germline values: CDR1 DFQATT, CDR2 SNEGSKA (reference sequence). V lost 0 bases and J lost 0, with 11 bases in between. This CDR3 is CSAREMASANTGELFF. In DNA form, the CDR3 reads TGCAGTGCTAGAGAAATGGCAAGCGCGAACACCGGGGAGCTGTTTTTT.

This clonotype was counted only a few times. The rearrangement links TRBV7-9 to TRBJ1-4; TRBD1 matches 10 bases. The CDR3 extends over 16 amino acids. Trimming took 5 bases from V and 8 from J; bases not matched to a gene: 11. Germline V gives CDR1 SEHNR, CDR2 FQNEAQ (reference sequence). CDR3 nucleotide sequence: TGTGCCAGCAGCCCGCACGACAGGGGGCTAGGAGAAAAACTGTTTTTT. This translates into CASSPHDRGLGEKLFF.